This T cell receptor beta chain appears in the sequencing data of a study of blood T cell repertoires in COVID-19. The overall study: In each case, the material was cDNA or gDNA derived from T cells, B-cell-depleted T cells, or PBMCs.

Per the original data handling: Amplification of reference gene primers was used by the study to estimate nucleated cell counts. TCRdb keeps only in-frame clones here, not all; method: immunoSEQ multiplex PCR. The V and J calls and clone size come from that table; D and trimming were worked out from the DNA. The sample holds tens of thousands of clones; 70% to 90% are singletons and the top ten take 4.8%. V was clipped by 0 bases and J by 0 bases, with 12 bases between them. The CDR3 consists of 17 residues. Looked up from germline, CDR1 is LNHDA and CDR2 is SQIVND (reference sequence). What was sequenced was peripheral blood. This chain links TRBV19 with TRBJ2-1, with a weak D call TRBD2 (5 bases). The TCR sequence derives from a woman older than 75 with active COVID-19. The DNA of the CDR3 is TGTGCCAGTAGTATAGATCAGGTTGGGAGCTCCTACAATGAGCAGTTCTTC. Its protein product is CASSIDQVGSSYNEQFF. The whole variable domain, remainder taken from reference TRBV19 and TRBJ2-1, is DGGITQSPKYLFRKEGQNVTLSCEQNLNHDAMYWYRQDPGQGLRLIYYSQIVNDFQKGDIAEGYSVSREKKESFPLTVTSAQKNPTAFYLCASSIDQVGSSYNEQFFGPGTRLTVL.